The 24 T cell receptor beta chains given below trace back to one sample, sequenced in a study of T cells in localized non-small cell lung cancer. This table comes from immunoSEQ multiplex PCR, and its TCRdb copy is limited to in-frame clones, with some not included. The table has around 20,000 clones, 75% to 90% seen once. This specimen consisted of peripheral blood, obtained before any cancer treatment. All receptors come from a man aged 40-75 years with stage I lung adenocarcinoma.

This clone was counted a single time. The chain's CDR3 is CASTKGQTNGYTF. CDR3 bases: TGTGCCAGCACCAAGGGACAGACGAACGGCTACACCTTC. The V call is TRBV7-9, the J call TRBJ1-2, with 7 bases lining up with TRBD1. The CDR3 totals 13 residues. Trimming at V came to 7 bases and at J to 8 bases, leaving 10 bases not matched to a gene. Per germline, CDR1 SEHNR and CDR2 FQNEAQ (reference sequence).

The genes are TRBV4-2 and TRBJ2-1; 7 bases match TRBD2. V lost 4 bases, J lost 10 bases, and 4 bases stayed unmatched. The CDR3 loop spans 12 amino acids. Germline V gene lookup returns CDR1 LGHNA and CDR2 YNFKEQ. Here the CDR3 reads CASSLTGGEQFF. DNA for the CDR3: TGTGCCAGCAGCCTCACGGGGGGAGAGCAGTTCTTC.

The DNA for the CDR3 is TGTGCCAGCGGAGGGGCAGGGGCCTTTGAGTCAGCTTTCTTT. Translation gives CASGGAGAFESAFF. The chain recombines TRBV6-1 with TRBJ1-1, with TRBD1 as a possible D gene (6 bases). The V gene lost 8 bases and the J gene lost 10 bases, with 23 bases spanning the gap. Germline-derived CDR1 and CDR2 are MNHNS and SASEGT. The CDR3 is 14 amino acids.

CDR3 sequence reads: CSVDGLAGTSYEQYF. DNA of the CDR3: TGCAGCGTTGATGGCCTAGCGGGGACATCCTACGAGCAGTACTTC. The chain joins TRBV29-1 to TRBJ2-7; TRBD2 agrees at 9 bases. Germline V gene data show CDR1 as SQVTM and CDR2 as ANQGSEA. V lost 3 bases and J lost 1; bases outside the gene matches: 7. This CDR3 region has 15 residues.

This sequence joins TRBV5-4 and TRBJ2-5; perhaps TRBD2 as D (7 bases). Trimming stripped 6 bases from V and 4 bases from J, with 10 bases between. The germline gives CDR1 SGHNT, CDR2 YYREEE (reference sequence). The CDR3 sequence is 12 residues long. The CDR3 nucleotides read TGTGCCAGCACGGGGGGCGGAGAGACCCAGTACTTC. Translated: CASTGGGETQYF.

The V call is TRBV11-2, the J call TRBJ1-2; tentatively, D is TRBD1 (5 bases). Germline CDR1 reads SGHAT; CDR2 reads FQNNGV. The CDR3 extends over 14 amino acids. Trimming took 1 base from V and 5 from J, leaving 11 bases between them. CDR3 loop: CASSLGPGGYGYTF. The CDR3 nucleotides are TGTGCCAGCAGCTTAGGTCCGGGGGGTTATGGCTACACCTTC.

This rearrangement joins TRBV7-9 to TRBJ2-3, with 9 bases identical to TRBD1. Losses at the gene ends were 5 bases for V and 2 bases for J; bases not matched to a gene: 5. CDR1 SEHNR and CDR2 FQNEAQ come from the germline V gene (reference sequence). The CDR3 loop spans 15 amino acids. The CDR3: CASSLGQGNTDTQYF. The CDR3 DNA reads as TGTGCCAGCAGCCTGGGACAGGGCAACACAGATACGCAGTATTTT.

This sequence joins TRBV9 and TRBJ1-2; D may be TRBD1 (6 bases). Looked up from germline, CDR1 is SGDLS and CDR2 is YYNGEE. The germline V and J ends were trimmed by 4 bases and 4 bases, with 14 bases remaining between them. The CDR3 totals 14 residues. For the CDR3, the DNA is TGTGCCAGCAGCTCACAGACAGGTACCTATGGCTACACCTTC. Translated: CASSSQTGTYGYTF.

V usage is TRBV28 and J usage is TRBJ2-7; D tentatively reads TRBD1 or TRBD2 (7 bases each). The CDR3 covers 15 residues. CDR1 and CDR2 from the germline V gene are MDHEN and SYDVKM. The V end was cut by 6 bases, the J end by 1 base, with 16 bases between. The CDR3 loop is CASRTQGGGSYEQYF. CDR3 DNA sequence: TGTGCCAGCAGAACTCAGGGGGGAGGGTCCTACGAGCAGTACTTC.

The gene calls are TRBV27 and TRBJ2-1; D tentatively fits TRBD1 or TRBD2 (5 bases each). The V and J ends lost 4 bases and 10 bases respectively, with 14 bases between them. The CDR3 covers 13 residues. Germline-derived CDR1 and CDR2 are MNHEY and SMNVEV (reference sequence). The CDR3 region has the DNA TGTGCCAGCAGTTGGGACGCGACTTTGGAGCAGTTCTTC. It is translated as CASSWDATLEQFF.

The rearrangement uses TRBV5-4 and TRBJ2-3; D is tentatively TRBD1 or TRBD2 (5 bases each). The length of the CDR3 is 15 residues. CDR1 and CDR2 from the germline V gene are SGHNT and YYREEE (reference sequence). Deletions cut 4 bases from V and 5 bases from J, with 17 bases between. The CDR3 here is CASSPRRDGKDTQYF. CDR3 nucleotide sequence: TGTGCCAGCAGCCCACGAAGGGACGGAAAAGATACGCAGTATTTT.

This chain links TRBV18 with TRBJ1-1; D not certain. CDR1 KGHSH and CDR2 LQKENI come from the germline V gene. V gave up 4 bases and J gave up 11 bases, with 11 bases separating them. The CDR3 loop spans 11 amino acids. The CDR3 region is CASSRGEGAFF. The DNA for the CDR3 is TGTGCCAGCTCACGTGGAGAAGGCGCTTTCTTT.

V gene TRBV27 combines with J gene TRBJ2-1; a weak D match, TRBD1 (6 bases). Germline values: CDR1 MNHEY, CDR2 SMNVEV (reference sequence). Trimming took 4 bases from V and 0 from J, leaving 13 bases between them. This CDR3 has 16 amino acids. The CDR3 bases are TGTGCCAGCAGTTCTAACCGGGACACCTCCTACAATGAGCAGTTCTTC. Translating it yields CASSSNRDTSYNEQFF.

The genes are TRBV7-2 and TRBJ2-7, with 8 bases matching TRBD2. Germline CDR1 reads SGHTA; CDR2 reads FQGNSA. Germline trimming cut 7 bases from V and 6 bases from J; bases unmatched to any gene: 11. The CDR3 is made up of 14 amino acids. The CDR3 reads CASNEKGTRGEQYF. The DNA of the CDR3 is TGTGCCAGCAACGAAAAGGGGACTAGGGGCGAGCAGTACTTC.

This chain connects TRBV7-9 to TRBJ1-1; D is undetermined. The CDR3 runs 12 residues. The V gene's germline CDR1 is SEHNR and CDR2 FQNEAQ (reference sequence). V shed 3 bases and J shed 4 bases, with 6 bases lying between them. CDR3 nucleotide sequence: TGTGCCAGCAGCTTGGGAAGCACTGAAGCTTTCTTT. Protein: CASSLGSTEAFF.

V gene TRBV19 combines with J gene TRBJ2-7, with TRBD1 identical over 8 bases. Germline V gene data show CDR1 as LNHDA and CDR2 as SQIVND (reference sequence). V shed 6 bases and J 2 bases; nucleotides not matched to a gene: 3. This CDR3 has 13 residues. The DNA for the CDR3 is TGTGCCAGTAGCGGGGGACAGGCCTACGAGCAGTACTTC. The encoded protein is CASSGGQAYEQYF. Full variable domain (remainder filled in from reference TRBV19 and TRBJ2-7): DGGITQSPKYLFRKEGQNVTLSCEQNLNHDAMYWYRQDPGQGLRLIYYSQIVNDFQKGDIAEGYSVSREKKESFPLTVTSAQKNPTAFYLCASSGGQAYEQYFGPGTRLTVT.

The V gene is TRBV19, the J gene TRBJ1-2, with D possibly matching TRBD1 (6 bases). This CDR3 spans 14 amino acids. The ends were cut back, 7 bases at V and 4 bases at J, with 16 bases in the middle. Germline V gene data show CDR1 as LNHDA and CDR2 as SQIVND (reference sequence). In DNA form, the CDR3 reads TGTGCCAGTACCTCGGCGGACAGAGGCTATGGCTACACCTTC. The encoded protein is CASTSADRGYGYTF.

V and J are TRBV2 and TRBJ2-4; D remains unclear. The V gene's germline CDR1 is SNHLY and CDR2 FYNNEI. The V end lost 5 bases, the J end lost 2 bases, and 13 bases lay between the germline ends. This CDR3 is built from 15 residues. The CDR3 nucleotides read TGTGCCAGCAGTATTTCTCAGAGGACCAAAAACATTCAGTACTTC. Translation gives CASSISQRTKNIQYF. The entire variable domain, with the rest obtained from reference TRBV2 and TRBJ2-4, is as follows: EPEVTQTPSHQVTQMGQEVILRCVPISNHLYFYWYRQILGQKVEFLVSFYNNEISEKSEIFDDQFSVERPDGSNFTLKIRSTKLEDSAMYFCASSISQRTKNIQYFGAGTRLSVL.

The chain uses TRBV5-5 and TRBJ2-5, with 7 positions matching TRBD1. The ends lost 5 bases at V and 5 bases at J; junction bases unmatched: 9. CDR1 and CDR2 from the germline V gene are SGHKS and YYEKEE (reference sequence). This CDR3 is built from 14 residues. The CDR3 region has the DNA TGTGCCAGCAGTCGACAGGGCGCAGGGGAGACCCAGTACTTC. Its translation: CASSRQGAGETQYF.

In this sample, this clone turned up once. V usage is TRBV19 and J usage is TRBJ1-2; D gene ambiguous. This CDR3 contains 13 residues. V was pared by 5 bases and J by 4 bases, with 11 bases between. The germline V gene has CDR1 LNHDA and CDR2 SQIVND (reference sequence). The CDR3 nucleotides are TGTGCCAGTAGTCTTGAGCCTTCCTATGGCTACACCTTC. Its protein is CASSLEPSYGYTF. Full variable domain (missing parts from reference TRBV19 and TRBJ1-2): DGGITQSPKYLFRKEGQNVTLSCEQNLNHDAMYWYRQDPGQGLRLIYYSQIVNDFQKGDIAEGYSVSREKKESFPLTVTSAQKNPTAFYLCASSLEPSYGYTFGSGTRLTVV.

The rearrangement uses TRBV4-1 and TRBJ2-7, with D possibly matching TRBD2 (5 bases). Germline CDR1 and CDR2: MGHRA and YSYEKL. Trimming shortened V by 1 base and J by 5 bases, and 15 bases separated the two germline ends. CDR3 size: 15 residues. CDR3 in amino acids: CASSQVAGEGHEQYF. The DNA of the CDR3 is TGCGCCAGCAGCCAAGTTGCTGGAGAGGGCCACGAGCAGTACTTC.

This clone showed up just a few times. The CDR3 coding sequence is TGTGCCAGCAGCTCCCCCGGCGGTCGTCAGCCCCAGCATTTT. This encodes CASSSPGGRQPQHF. This chain connects TRBV27 to TRBJ1-5; D is ambiguous. Trimming cost V 6 bases and J 6 bases, with 15 bases left between them. CDR1 MNHEY and CDR2 SMNVEV come from the germline V gene (reference sequence). CDR3 length equals 14 residues.

This rearrangement joins TRBV4-1 to TRBJ1-1; D call uncertain. The CDR3 is 15 amino acids. The V and J ends lost 3 bases and 2 bases respectively, with 13 bases between them. Germline values: CDR1 MGHRA, CDR2 YSYEKL. The CDR3 DNA reads as TGCGCCAGCAGCCAGATTTTGGATTTTAACACTGAAGCTTTCTTT. The encoded protein is CASSQILDFNTEAFF.

The CDR3 protein is CASSVQWGNNEQFF. In DNA form, the CDR3 reads TGTGCCAGCAGCGTACAATGGGGGAACAATGAGCAGTTCTTC. The chain links TRBV9 to TRBJ2-1; D might be TRBD1 or TRBD2, each matching 5 bases. CDR1 and CDR2 from the germline V gene are SGDLS and YYNGEE. Deletions cut 1 base from V and 5 bases from J, with 10 bases between. The CDR3 is 14 amino acids.